The clone carrying this TCR beta chain occurred once. Its antigen is not identified. Primed by a sample-barcoded 5' primer and a J-beta primer mix, a second PCR proceeded for 7 to 11 cycles. MiXCR, applied by TCRdb to the 5' RACE reads, yields one record per CDR3 protein. The sample consists of about 900,000 distinct CDR3 sequences, less than 80% of them appearing once. CDR1 and CDR2 (germline): SQVTM, ANQGSEA. The V end was cut by 0 bases, the J end by 10 bases, with 6 bases between. The CDR3 consists of 11 residues. The data belong to a study of blood T cells in healthy people across ages. Study-wide results and limits: Naive CD4+ cells and diversity were both higher in long-lived donors than in aged donors.

Input material: blood. The sequence derives from a man younger than 45 in good health. The chain links TRBV29-1 to TRBJ2-2; D not resolved. CDR3 DNA sequence: TGCAGCGTTGAAGAGTCAGTGGAGCTGTTTTTT. Its protein product is CSVEESVELFF.